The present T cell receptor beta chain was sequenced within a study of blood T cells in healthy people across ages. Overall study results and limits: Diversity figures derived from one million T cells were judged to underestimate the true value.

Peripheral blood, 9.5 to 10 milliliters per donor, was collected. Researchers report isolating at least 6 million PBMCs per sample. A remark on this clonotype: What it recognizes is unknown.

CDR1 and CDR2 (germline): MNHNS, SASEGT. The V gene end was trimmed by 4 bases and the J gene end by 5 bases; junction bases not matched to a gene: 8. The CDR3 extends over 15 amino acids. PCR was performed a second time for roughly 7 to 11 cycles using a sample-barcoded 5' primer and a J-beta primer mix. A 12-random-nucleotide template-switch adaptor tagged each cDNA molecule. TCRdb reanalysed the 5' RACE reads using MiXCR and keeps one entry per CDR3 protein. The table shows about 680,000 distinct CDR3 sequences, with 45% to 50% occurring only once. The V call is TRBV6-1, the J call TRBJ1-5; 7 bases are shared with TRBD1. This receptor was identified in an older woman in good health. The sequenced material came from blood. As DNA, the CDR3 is TGTGCCAGCAGTGCCAAACAGGGGAATCATCAGCCCCAGCATTTT. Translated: CASSAKQGNHQPQHF.